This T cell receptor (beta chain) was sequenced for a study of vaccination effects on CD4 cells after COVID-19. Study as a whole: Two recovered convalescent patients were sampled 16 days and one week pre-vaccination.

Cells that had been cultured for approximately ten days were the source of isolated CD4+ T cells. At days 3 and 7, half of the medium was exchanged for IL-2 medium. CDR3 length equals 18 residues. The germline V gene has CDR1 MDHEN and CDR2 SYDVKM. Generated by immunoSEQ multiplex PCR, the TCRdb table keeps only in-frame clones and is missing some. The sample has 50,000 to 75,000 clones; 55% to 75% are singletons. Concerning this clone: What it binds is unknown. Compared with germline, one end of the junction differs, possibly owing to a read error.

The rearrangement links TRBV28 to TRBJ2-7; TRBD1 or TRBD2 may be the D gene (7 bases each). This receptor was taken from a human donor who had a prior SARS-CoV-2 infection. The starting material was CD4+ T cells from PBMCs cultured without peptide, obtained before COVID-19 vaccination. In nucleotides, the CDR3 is TGTGCCAGCAGTTCTATGGGAGGGGGCAGAAGGATCTCCGACGAGCAGTACTTC. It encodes CASSSMGGGRRISDEQYF.